Shown below are 23 T cell receptor beta chains from a single sample sequenced in a study of spatial heterogeneity in lung cancer. Documented time point: sample taken at primary tumor resection. Whole RNA obtained from tumor, nontumor lung or frozen PBMC underwent sequencing without sorting. TCRdb used MiXCR to reprocess the 5' RACE reads, holding one entry per CDR3 protein. Among about 26,000 distinct CDR3 sequences listed, 9.5% to 15% were seen once. The source material was PBMCs, sampled at surgery. The receptors come from a female donor with early-stage non-small cell lung cancer.

This chain uses TRBV20-1 with TRBJ2-2; D assignment may be TRBD1 or TRBD2 (5 bases each). The CDR3 is 12 amino acids. The germline V gene has CDR1 DFQATT and CDR2 SNEGSKA (reference sequence). Between the trimmed V and J ends, which lost 6 bases and 9 bases, there was a span of 14 bases. CDR3 bases: TGCAGTGCCCCCGAGGGGCATAGGGAGCTGTTTTTT. Translated: CSAPEGHRELFF.

There are a few counts of this clonotype. The rearrangement links TRBV28 to TRBJ2-5, with TRBD1 as a possible D gene (6 bases). This CDR3 comprises 13 residues. The V end was cut by 6 bases, the J end by 2 bases, with 10 bases between. Per the germline V gene, CDR1 is MDHEN and CDR2 is SYDVKM. The CDR3 spells CASRDSLQETQYF. Here the CDR3 DNA reads TGTGCCAGCAGGGACAGCCTGCAAGAGACCCAGTACTTC. The whole variable domain, filled in from reference TRBV28 and TRBJ2-5, reads DVKVTQSSRYLVKRTGEKVFLECVQDMDHENMFWYRQDPGLGLRLIYFSYDVKMKEKGDIPEGYSVSREKKERFSLILESASTNQTSMYLCASRDSLQETQYFGPGTRLLVL.

The CDR3 nucleotides read TGCGCCAGCAGCTTGGAGGCCACAGGGAACGGCTACACCTTC. This encodes CASSLEATGNGYTF. The J gene is TRBJ1-2, the V gene TRBV5-1; a possible D gene is TRBD1 (6 bases). The CDR3 is 14 residues long. In germline, CDR1 is SGHRS, CDR2 YFSETQ. The ends were cut back, 0 bases at V and 8 bases at J, with 14 bases in the middle.

The genes are TRBV28 and TRBJ2-7, with TRBD1 matching 7 bases. With V trimmed by 4 bases and J by 2 bases, 8 bases remained unmatched. Germline assignment: CDR1 MDHEN and CDR2 SYDVKM. The CDR3 contains 15 residues. CDR3 sequence: CASSSETGITYEQYF. Here the CDR3 DNA reads TGTGCCAGCAGTTCCGAGACAGGGATTACCTACGAGCAGTACTTC.

This clonotype showed up many times. At one end, the junction sequence differs from germline, possibly due to a read error. The genes are TRBV7-2 and TRBJ2-1; TRBD2 matches at 10 bases. The germline V gene has CDR1 SGHTA and CDR2 FQGNSA. The CDR3 covers 15 residues. CDR3 amino acids: CASSLAGANFNEQFF. CDR3 DNA: TGTGCCAGCAGCCTAGCGGGAGCCAACTTTAATGAGCAGTTCTTC.

This clonotype was recorded at least ten times. This chain links TRBV27 with TRBJ2-3; D unresolved. Looked up from germline, CDR1 is MNHEY and CDR2 is SMNVEV (reference sequence). Trimming pared 2 bases from V and 1 base from J, leaving 16 bases between. The CDR3 length is 17 residues. CDR3 in DNA: TGTGCCAGCAGTTTAAGAGCCCCAGGTGGACGCACAGATACGCAGTATTTT. Protein: CASSLRAPGGRTDTQYF.

By sample share, this clonotype is medium-sized. The chain is built from TRBV12-3 or TRBV12-4 and TRBJ1-5; D might be TRBD1 (6 bases). The CDR3 totals 15 residues. V dropped 8 bases and J dropped 0 bases, with 14 bases sitting between them. CDR3 in DNA: TGTGCCAGCCGCCTGAGGGGACATAGCAATCAGCCCCAGCATTTT. Protein sequence: CASRLRGHSNQPQHF.

This clonotype was recorded a few times. The J gene is TRBJ2-1, the V gene TRBV19, with D unclear. Germline V CDR1 and CDR2: LNHDA, SQIVND (reference sequence). This CDR3 contains 12 residues. V lost 1 base, J lost 8 bases, and 6 bases lay in between. In nucleotides, the CDR3 is TGTGCCAGTAGTATAGTTGCAGATGAGCAGTTCTTC. The encoded protein is CASSIVADEQFF.

In its sample, this clonotype was seen a few times. The chain couples TRBV10-3 to TRBJ2-2, with D hard to call. Germline lookup yields CDR1 ENHRY and CDR2 SYGVKD. The V end was cut by 4 bases, the J end by 3 bases, with 3 bases between. This CDR3 region has 12 residues. The DNA for the CDR3 is TGTGCCATCAGTGTTCACACCGGGGAGCTGTTTTTT. Its protein is CAISVHTGELFF.

This clonotype was counted at least ten times. The chain has TRBV5-5 and TRBJ2-7; perhaps TRBD1 as D (5 bases). Per the germline V gene, CDR1 is SGHKS and CDR2 is YYEKEE (reference sequence). There are 14 residues in the CDR3. The germline V and J ends were trimmed by 4 bases and 2 bases, with 13 bases remaining between them. CDR3 sequence reads: CASSQLTGTYEQYV. The CDR3 coding sequence is TGTGCCAGCAGCCAACTAACAGGTACCTACGAGCAGTACGTC.

This clonotype was counted at least ten times. The genes are TRBV7-3 and TRBJ2-2; D is unclear. Per germline, CDR1 SGHTA and CDR2 FQGTGA. Trimming took 1 base from V and 2 from J, leaving 8 bases between them. The CDR3 is made up of 15 amino acids. The chain's CDR3 is CASSLRAPNTGELFF. The CDR3, as DNA: TGTGCCAGCAGCTTAAGAGCTCCTAACACCGGGGAGCTGTTTTTT.

This clonotype was seen a few times. The chain uses TRBV6-5 and TRBJ1-3, with D possibly matching TRBD1 (5 bases). From germline, CDR1 is MNHEY and CDR2 SVGAGI. The CDR3 is made up of 14 amino acids. V lost 7 bases, J lost 0 bases, and 10 bases lay in between. The CDR3: CASKRQSSGNTIYF. The CDR3 DNA is TGTGCCAGCAAACGACAGAGCTCTGGAAACACCATATATTTT.

This clonotype was seen only a few times. The gene calls are TRBV7-6 and TRBJ2-1; 8 bases match TRBD2. Trimming removed 5 bases from V and 4 bases from J; junction bases left unmatched: 7. CDR3 length equals 15 residues. From germline, CDR1 is SGHVS and CDR2 FNYEAQ. The CDR3: CASSPSGSHYNEQFF. The CDR3 DNA is TGTGCCAGCAGCCCGAGCGGGAGCCATTACAATGAGCAGTTCTTC.

Concerning this clonotype itself: A read error may be the cause here, since a much bigger clone is one base away. The gene calls are TRBV4-1 and TRBJ2-1; D is perhaps TRBD2 (5 bases). The CDR3 has 17 residues. V lost 1 base to trimming and J lost 0 bases, with 13 bases between them. Germline-derived CDR1 and CDR2 are MGHRA and YSYEKL. CDR3 in DNA: TGCGCCAGCAGCCAAGCGGAGGATGCTACCTCCTACAATGAGCAGTTCTTC. Its translation: CASSQAEDATSYNEQFF.

This clonotype was counted many times. The gene calls are TRBV2 and TRBJ1-5; 7 bases align to TRBD1. Germline V gene lookup returns CDR1 SNHLY and CDR2 FYNNEI. The CDR3 contains 16 residues. V was pared by 4 bases and J by 2 bases, with 8 bases of the junction left unmatched. In nucleotides, the CDR3 is TGTGCCAGCAGTGTTTGGACAGGCGGAGGCAATCAGCCCCAGCATTTT. Encoded protein: CASSVWTGGGNQPQHF.

This clonotype was found many times. V gene TRBV9 combines with J gene TRBJ1-1, with TRBD1 identical over 7 bases. In germline, CDR1 is SGDLS, CDR2 YYNGEE. This CDR3 region has 15 residues. V lost 4 bases and J lost 6; bases outside the gene matches: 12. This CDR3 reads CASSPRGEGAAEAFF. CDR3 DNA: TGTGCCAGCAGCCCAAGGGGCGAGGGGGCGGCTGAAGCTTTCTTT. Complete variable domain (other parts from reference TRBV9 and TRBJ1-1): DSGVTQTPKHLITATGQRVTLRCSPRSGDLSVYWYQQSLDQGLQFLIQYYNGEERAKGNILERFSAQQFPDLHSELNLSSLELGDSALYFCASSPRGEGAAEAFFGQGTRLTVV.

This clonotype was found many times. The chain uses TRBV12-3 or TRBV12-4 and TRBJ2-6; TRBD1 might be the D (6 bases). V lost 7 bases and J lost 4, with 11 bases in between. The length of the CDR3 is 14 residues. CDR3 sequence (DNA): TGTGCCAGCAACCCGACAGGAGGGGCCAACGTCCTGACTTTC. Amino acids: CASNPTGGANVLTF.

This clonotype was counted ten times or more. The rearrangement joins TRBV7-9 to TRBJ2-7; TRBD2 agrees at 11 bases. The CDR3 covers 15 residues. Trimming cost V 4 bases and J 2 bases; bases outside gene matches: 4. Germline assignment: CDR1 SEHNR and CDR2 FQNEAQ (reference sequence). The CDR3 sequence is CASSSVTSGAYEQYF. In nucleotides, the CDR3 is TGTGCCAGCAGCTCAGTGACTAGCGGGGCCTACGAGCAGTACTTC.

Many counts were recorded for this clonotype. The chain links TRBV20-1 to TRBJ1-1, with D unresolved. The ends were cut back, 5 bases at V and 5 bases at J, with 12 bases in the middle. Per germline, CDR1 DFQATT and CDR2 SNEGSKA (reference sequence). CDR3 length: 12 amino acids. The CDR3 loop reads CSAPQAVTEAFF. The CDR3 DNA reads TGCAGTGCTCCCCAGGCCGTTACTGAAGCTTTCTTT.

This clonotype occurred many times. The junction shows a germline mismatch at one end, possibly a read error. The V and J genes are TRBV5-1 and TRBJ1-1; D gene unclear. The CDR3 contains 14 residues. Germline CDR1 reads SGHRS; CDR2 reads YFSETQ. For the CDR3, the DNA is TGCGCCAGCCGAGCGACTTTTATGAACACTGAAGTTTTCTTT. Translating gives CASRATFMNTEVFF.

To note about this clonotype: This may be a read error, as it is one base from a much larger clone. The genes are TRBV5-1 and TRBJ2-7; TRBD1 matches at 8 bases. The CDR3 length is 13 residues. Germline V gives CDR1 SGHRS, CDR2 YFSETQ. In DNA form, the CDR3 reads TGCCCCAGCAGATTGACAGGGGTCGGCGAGCAGTACTTC. Translating gives CPSRLTGVGEQYF.

This clonotype was observed many times. J is TRBJ2-5 and V is TRBV18, with 8 bases fitting TRBD1. The CDR3 runs to 15 residues. The germline V gene has CDR1 KGHSH and CDR2 LQKENI. With 3 bases clipped from V and 4 bases from J, the junction kept 7 bases outside the gene matches. The CDR3 reads CASSPNRGRIETQYF. The DNA for the CDR3 is TGTGCCAGCTCACCCAACAGGGGGAGGATAGAGACCCAGTACTTC.

Many counts were recorded for this clonotype. The V gene is TRBV6-6, the J gene TRBJ2-3; D is perhaps TRBD2 (5 bases). There are 13 residues in the CDR3. CDR1 MNHNY and CDR2 SVGAGI come from the germline V gene (reference sequence). V was clipped by 6 bases and J by 2 bases, with 9 bases between them. CDR3 in amino acids: CASRTDYTDTQYF. CDR3 nucleotides: TGTGCCAGCAGGACCGACTACACAGATACGCAGTATTTT.